The 2 T cell receptor beta chains reported below all come from one sample, sequenced in a study of T cells in Graves' hyperthyroidism and ophthalmopathy. RNA transcripts gave rise to amplified TCR beta CDR3 regions. The HTBI primer set served for first-round RT-PCR of the TCR CDR3. TCRdb reprocessed the multiplex PCR reads with MiXCR, giving one entry per CDR3 protein. Of 400,000 to 500,000 distinct CDR3 sequences listed, about 13% are singletons. Input material: blood. The source of these receptors is a woman younger than 30 with Graves' hyperthyroidism.

This clonotype has a count of ten or more. This chain links TRBV20-1 with TRBJ1-1; TRBD1 might be the D (5 bases). Per the germline V gene, CDR1 is DFQATT and CDR2 is SNEGSKA (reference sequence). Trimming removed 6 bases at V and 1 base at J, with 15 bases between. This CDR3 contains 14 residues. This CDR3 reads CSAKVGDRNTEAFF. CDR3 sequence (DNA): TGCAGTGCCAAGGTAGGAGACAGGAACACTGAAGCTTTCTTT.

This sequence joins TRBV18 and TRBJ2-7; possibly TRBD2 for D (6 bases). The CDR3 sequence is 15 residues long. V was cut by 6 bases and J by 0 bases, with 15 bases left in between. Germline V gene lookup returns CDR1 KGHSH and CDR2 LQKENI. CDR3 in DNA: TGTGCCAGCTCCCCTCCGGGACTTAACTCCTACGAGCAGTACTTC. Its protein product is CASSPPGLNSYEQYF.